Each of the 30 T cell receptor beta chains below was sequenced from the same sample in a study of T-cell memory formation after mild COVID-19. One entry per CDR3 protein results from TCRdb running MiXCR on the 5' RACE reads. There are hundreds of thousands of distinct CDR3 sequences in the sample; about 19% occur only once, and approximately 8.4% lies in the top ten. Sequencing was carried out using PBMCs or a T cell subset sorted from them (not recorded which). The origin of the receptors is an adult woman who had mild COVID-19 (a few samples of this study predate the infection). Cell type and time point are not known.

This clonotype came up a few times. The V and J genes are TRBV9 and TRBJ1-1; no definite D call. Per the germline V gene, CDR1 is SGDLS and CDR2 is YYNGEE. The germline V and J ends were trimmed by 4 bases and 8 bases, with 18 bases remaining between them. The CDR3 totals 14 residues. The CDR3 nucleotides read TGTGCCAGCAGCCCCTCGTCTGCGGGGTCCGAAGCTTTCTTT. This sequence encodes CASSPSSAGSEAFF.

The rearrangement joins TRBV3-1 to TRBJ1-1; 7 bases agree with TRBD1. The CDR3 is 15 residues long. The trim removed 3 bases at V and 0 bases at J, leaving 4 bases unmatched. Per the germline V gene, CDR1 is LGHDT and CDR2 is YNNKEL (reference sequence). In nucleotides, the CDR3 is TGTGCCAGCAGCCACCGACAGGGTATGAACACTGAAGCTTTCTTT. This gives the protein CASSHRQGMNTEAFF.

V gene TRBV5-1 combines with J gene TRBJ1-2; 9 bases agree with TRBD1. The V gene's germline CDR1 is SGHRS and CDR2 YFSETQ. The CDR3 has 13 residues. The V gene end was trimmed by 8 bases and the J gene end by 7 bases; junction bases not matched to a gene: 9. The CDR3 DNA sequence: TGCGCCAGTGAGACAGGGGGTGGCCGTGGCTACACCTTC. Its protein product is CASETGGGRGYTF.

This chain joins TRBV29-1 and TRBJ1-2; 9 bases align to TRBD1. CDR1 and CDR2 (germline): SQVTM, ANQGSEA. Trimming cost V 5 bases and J 5 bases; bases outside gene matches: 15. The CDR3 runs to 16 residues. The CDR3 coding sequence is TGCAGCGTTCCAACCCGAAGACAGGGGGTAAATTATGGCTACACCTTC. Translated: CSVPTRRQGVNYGYTF.

This rearrangement joins TRBV20-1 to TRBJ2-7; 7 nucleotides match TRBD1. Germline V gene sequence: CDR1 DFQATT, CDR2 SNEGSKA (reference sequence). Trimming removed 3 bases from V and 2 bases from J; junction bases left unmatched: 4. This CDR3 is built from 13 residues. The CDR3 nucleotides read TGCAGTGCTAGTGAACAGGGGACCTACGAGCAGTACTTC. The encoded protein is CSASEQGTYEQYF.

This clonotype has a handful of counts. This chain joins TRBV27 and TRBJ1-2; 7 bases match TRBD1. The CDR3 is 12 amino acids. The V gene end was trimmed by 8 bases and the J gene end by 0 bases; junction bases not matched to a gene: 0. Germline V CDR1 and CDR2: MNHEY, SMNVEV (reference sequence). CDR3 sequence: CASGTANYGYTF. CDR3 sequence (DNA): TGTGCCAGCGGGACAGCTAACTATGGCTACACCTTC.

The rearrangement links TRBV3-1 to TRBJ1-1; D is ambiguous. Trimming took 1 base from V and 6 from J, leaving 18 bases between them. The length of the CDR3 is 16 residues. CDR1 and CDR2 (germline): LGHDT, YNNKEL (reference sequence). The CDR3: CASSQGWLEGGSEAFF. In nucleotides, the CDR3 is TGTGCCAGCAGCCAAGGGTGGTTGGAGGGCGGCTCTGAAGCTTTCTTT. Drawing the rest from reference TRBV3-1 and TRBJ1-1, the complete variable domain is DTAVSQTPKYLVTQMGNDKSIKCEQNLGHDTMYWYKQDSKKFLKIMFSYNNKELIINETVPNRFSPKSPDKAHLNLHINSLELGDSAVYFCASSQGWLEGGSEAFFGQGTRLTVV.

There are a few counts of this clonotype. This chain joins TRBV5-1 and TRBJ1-1; possible D gene TRBD1, 5 bases. Germline V gene sequence: CDR1 SGHRS, CDR2 YFSETQ. With 2 bases removed from V and 12 bases from J, the gap between germline ends came to 14 bases. This CDR3 contains 12 residues. The CDR3 DNA follows: TGCGCCAGCAGCTTTTCAGGGCAGGACCCTTTCTTT. Translating gives CASSFSGQDPFF.

This clonotype was seen a few times. The chain couples TRBV27 to TRBJ2-2; 10 bases match TRBD1. V shed 7 bases and J 2 bases; nucleotides not matched to a gene: 7. The CDR3 totals 16 residues. Looked up from germline, CDR1 is MNHEY and CDR2 is SMNVEV (reference sequence). This chain's CDR3 is CASTRDRGLNTGELFF. As DNA, the CDR3 is TGTGCCAGCACCAGGGACAGGGGACTAAACACCGGGGAGCTGTTTTTT.

This clonotype was detected a few times. The rearrangement uses TRBV4-2 and TRBJ2-7; 10 nucleotides match TRBD2. The germline V gene encodes CDR1 LGHNA and CDR2 YNFKEQ. V lost 4 bases to trimming and J lost 6 bases; unmatched junction nucleotides: 9. The CDR3 contains 15 residues. The CDR3 DNA reads TGTGCCAGCAGCCTCCCGGGGCTAGCGGGAGCCGAGCAGTACTTC. This translates into CASSLPGLAGAEQYF.

This clonotype was counted only a few times. The CDR3 loop reads CASSLGPSGRANEQYF. CDR3 bases: TGTGCCAGCAGCTTAGGCCCTAGCGGGAGGGCAAACGAGCAGTACTTC. V usage is TRBV7-9 and J usage is TRBJ2-7; 12 nucleotides align to TRBD2. The CDR3 totals 16 residues. After removal of 1 base from V and 5 bases from J, the junction contained 6 bases not matched to a gene. Germline V gene sequence: CDR1 SEHNR, CDR2 FQNEAQ (reference sequence).

This clonotype was recorded a few times. The V and J genes are TRBV5-1 and TRBJ2-2; the match to TRBD2 covers 10 bases. The CDR3 runs 19 residues. Looked up from germline, CDR1 is SGHRS and CDR2 is YFSETQ. Unmatched junction bases numbered 8, after V lost 0 bases and J lost 0 bases. The CDR3 reads CASSLEVRLAGTNTGELFF. CDR3 DNA sequence: TGCGCCAGCAGCTTGGAGGTCCGACTAGCGGGCACGAACACCGGGGAGCTGTTTTTT. Full variable domain (outside the CDR3, taken from reference TRBV5-1 and TRBJ2-2): KAGVTQTPRYLIKTRGQQVTLSCSPISGHRSVSWYQQTPGQGLQFLFEYFSETQRNKGNFPGRFSGRQFSNSRSEMNVSTLELGDSALYLCASSLEVRLAGTNTGELFFGEGSRLTVL.

This clonotype was recorded a few times. V gene TRBV5-1 combines with J gene TRBJ2-5; 10 nucleotides align to TRBD1. Looked up from germline, CDR1 is SGHRS and CDR2 is YFSETQ. The CDR3 runs to 16 residues. J was trimmed by 3 bases and V by 3 bases; bases with no gene match: 8. This chain's CDR3 is CASSSEPGQGKETQYF. The CDR3 DNA reads as TGCGCCAGCAGCTCTGAACCGGGACAGGGGAAAGAGACCCAGTACTTC.

A few counts support this clonotype. As DNA, the CDR3 is TGTGCCATCAGTGAGAGTACTAGCGGAGATACGCAGTATTTT. Amino acid sequence: CAISESTSGDTQYF. The V call is TRBV10-3, the J call TRBJ2-3; 8 bases match TRBD2. Trimming took 2 bases from V and 5 from J; bases not matched to a gene: 3. The CDR3 has 14 amino acids. Germline CDR1 ENHRY, CDR2 SYGVKD.

The chain is built from TRBV29-1 and TRBJ1-1, with unresolved D. Per germline, CDR1 SQVTM and CDR2 ANQGSEA. The ends were cut back, 5 bases at V and 10 bases at J, with 5 bases in the middle. The CDR3 is 8 amino acids. The CDR3 nucleotides read TGCAGCGTTAATATAGCTTTCTTT. It translates to CSVNIAFF.

The genes are TRBV20-1 and TRBJ2-2; D not resolved. CDR3 length equals 13 residues. Germline assignment: CDR1 DFQATT and CDR2 SNEGSKA (reference sequence). The CDR3, as DNA: TGCAGCCCACGCCTCATTAACACCGGGGAGCTGTTTTTT. Translating gives CSPRLINTGELFF.

This chain uses TRBV9 with TRBJ2-1; D is undetermined. From germline, CDR1 is SGDLS and CDR2 YYNGEE. The V and J ends lost 4 bases and 4 bases respectively, with 15 bases between them. The CDR3 extends over 15 amino acids. CDR3 residues: CASSPDLDQYNEQFF. CDR3 nucleotide sequence: TGTGCCAGCAGCCCTGACTTGGATCAATACAATGAGCAGTTCTTC.

The gene calls are TRBV7-8 and TRBJ2-4, with D possibly being TRBD1 (6 bases). The V and J ends lost 4 bases and 1 base respectively, with 11 bases between them. The CDR3 contains 15 residues. Germline-derived CDR1 and CDR2 are SGHVS and FQNEAQ. The CDR3 nucleotides read TGTGCCAGCAGCTCCACAGGGCTCGCCAAAAACATTCAGTACTTC. Translation gives CASSSTGLAKNIQYF.

This clonotype was found a few times. This chain uses TRBV12-3 or TRBV12-4 with TRBJ2-5, with 9 bases fitting TRBD1. Unmatched junction bases numbered 8, after V lost 6 bases and J lost 3 bases. This CDR3 region has 15 residues. The CDR3 bases are TGTGCCAGCAGGCCGACCGGGACAGGGAAAGAGACCCAGTACTTC. It codes for CASRPTGTGKETQYF.

The chain uses TRBV6-6 and TRBJ2-1; D gene unclear. V dropped 7 bases and J dropped 3 bases, with 10 bases sitting between them. There are 13 residues in the CDR3. The V gene's germline CDR1 is MNHNY and CDR2 SVGAGI (reference sequence). The CDR3 nucleotides read TGTGCCAGCAACCCAGAAATCTACAATGAGCAGTTCTTC. Translation: CASNPEIYNEQFF.

This clonotype occurred a few times. V and J are TRBV7-3 and TRBJ1-1, with 10 bases fitting TRBD1. The germline V gene encodes CDR1 SGHTA and CDR2 FQGTGA. This CDR3 has 17 amino acids. Trimming removed 2 bases from V and 0 bases from J; junction bases left unmatched: 6. The CDR3 sequence: CASSLAPGQGMNTEAFF. Written as DNA, the CDR3 is TGTGCCAGCAGCTTAGCACCGGGACAGGGGATGAACACTGAAGCTTTCTTT.

This clonotype has just a few counts. The CDR3 here is CASSYQDRAETQYF. Written as DNA, the CDR3 is TGTGCCAGCAGTTACCAGGACAGGGCAGAGACCCAGTACTTC. This chain uses TRBV6-6 with TRBJ2-5; 8 bases are a match to TRBD1. Germline V CDR1 and CDR2: MNHNY, SVGAGI (reference sequence). There are 14 residues in the CDR3. Trimming at V came to 2 bases and at J to 4 bases, leaving 3 bases not matched to a gene.

This sequence joins TRBV10-3 and TRBJ2-3; D remains ambiguous. V was trimmed by 7 bases and J by 0 bases, leaving 20 bases between them. CDR1 is ENHRY and CDR2 is SYGVKD in the germline V gene. The CDR3 covers 17 residues. The DNA for the CDR3 is TGTGCCATCACCCAAGCAAATGGGGTCCTTAGCACAGATACGCAGTATTTT. The encoded protein is CAITQANGVLSTDTQYF.

In this sample, this clonotype turned up a few times. The chain has TRBV7-2 and TRBJ2-3, with D possibly matching TRBD2 (5 bases). The CDR3 sequence is 16 residues long. The germline CDR1 and CDR2 sequences are SGHTA and FQGNSA. Trimming removed 2 bases at V and 0 bases at J, with 12 bases between. DNA of the CDR3: TGTGCCAGCAGCTTATTGCGGGCGGTTAGCACAGATACGCAGTATTTT. Amino acid sequence: CASSLLRAVSTDTQYF.

This clonotype showed up just a few times. This chain connects TRBV20-1 to TRBJ2-5; TRBD2 matches at 9 bases. The germline gives CDR1 DFQATT, CDR2 SNEGSKA (reference sequence). V shed 0 bases and J 7 bases; nucleotides not matched to a gene: 9. This CDR3 is 15 amino acids long. The CDR3 sequence: CSARDPSGVSGTQYF. Here the CDR3 DNA reads TGCAGTGCTAGAGACCCTAGCGGGGTATCTGGGACCCAGTACTTC.

Many counts were recorded for this clonotype. V is TRBV7-2 and J is TRBJ2-2; D unclear. Germline V lookup: CDR1 SGHTA, CDR2 FQGNSA. CDR3 length: 16 amino acids. The V gene lost 4 bases and the J gene lost 4 bases, with 16 bases spanning the gap. CDR3 nucleotides: TGTGCCAGCAGCTCTCCTTACGCTGTGGGCACCGGGGAGCTGTTTTTT. This translates into CASSSPYAVGTGELFF.

J is TRBJ2-7 and V is TRBV5-4; D remains ambiguous. Trimming pared 5 bases from V and 3 bases from J, leaving 15 bases between. The CDR3 is 14 residues long. Germline V gene sequence: CDR1 SGHNT, CDR2 YYREEE (reference sequence). The CDR3: CASRSYSQIYEQYF. The CDR3 DNA sequence: TGTGCCAGCAGGTCGTACTCGCAAATCTACGAGCAGTACTTC. The entire variable domain, with the rest obtained from reference TRBV5-4 and TRBJ2-7, is as follows: ETGVTQSPTHLIKTRGQQVTLRCSSQSGHNTVSWYQQALGQGPQFIFQYYREEENGRGNFPPRFSGLQFPNYSSELNVNALELDDSALYLCASRSYSQIYEQYFGPGTRLTVT.

The chain links TRBV11-3 to TRBJ2-2; D might be TRBD1 (6 bases). The CDR3 is 18 residues long. V lost 5 bases to trimming and J lost 2 bases, with 21 bases between them. The germline gives CDR1 SGHNT, CDR2 YENEEA. CDR3 sequence: CASSTLLQGLINTGELFF. CDR3 nucleotide sequence: TGTGCCAGCAGCACCCTATTACAGGGTTTAATCAACACCGGGGAGCTGTTTTTT.

This clonotype has more than one count but fewer than ten. V usage is TRBV7-6 and J usage is TRBJ2-3; D is perhaps TRBD2 (6 bases). The ends were cut back, 1 base at V and 4 bases at J, with 15 bases in the middle. The germline CDR1 and CDR2 sequences are SGHVS and FNYEAQ. The CDR3 spans 16 residues. Here the CDR3 DNA reads TGTGCCAGCAGCTTAGTATTTGGCGGGGAGGCAGATACGCAGTATTTT. Translation gives CASSLVFGGEADTQYF.

Only one count was recorded for this clonotype. The chain couples TRBV6-6 to TRBJ1-2; D is perhaps TRBD1 (5 bases). The V and J ends lost 6 bases and 11 bases respectively, with 16 bases between them. Germline V gene lookup returns CDR1 MNHNY and CDR2 SVGAGI (reference sequence). CDR3 length equals 12 residues. CDR3 region: CASSPTEAGYTF. DNA for the CDR3: TGTGCCAGCAGCCCGACAGAGGCGGGTTACACCTTC.